A single sample gave rise to the 12 T cell receptor beta chains below, sequenced in a study of cytomegalovirus exposure and HLA in healthy donors. PCR primers comprised 60 Vbeta and 13 Jbeta primers. Data came from immunoSEQ multiplex PCR; TCRdb stores just in-frame clones and leaves some out. This table has 150,000 to 200,000 clones, about four fifths appearing once. Sequenced sample: PBMCs. Every receptor here comes from a woman under 40 in good health and CMV-seropositive.

V gene TRBV18 combines with J gene TRBJ2-1, with 14 bases aligning to TRBD2. Germline-derived CDR1 and CDR2 are KGHSH and LQKENI. The CDR3 consists of 20 residues. After removal of 3 bases from V and 0 bases from J, the junction contained 10 bases not matched to a gene. The DNA of the CDR3 is TGTGCCAGCTCACCTGTATTCGGACTAGCGGGGGGTGGCTCCTACAATGAGCAGTTCTTC. Translated, it gives CASSPVFGLAGGGSYNEQFF.

The chain has TRBV2 and TRBJ1-5; 8 bases are shared with TRBD1. The J segment lost 2 bases and the V segment lost 6 bases, leaving 3 bases of the junction unmatched. Germline V gene lookup returns CDR1 SNHLY and CDR2 FYNNEI. The CDR3 is 14 amino acids. Here the CDR3 reads CASSLTGGNQPQHF. For the CDR3, the DNA is TGTGCCAGCAGCTTGACAGGGGGCAATCAGCCCCAGCATTTT. Based on the CDR3 plus reference TRBV2 and TRBJ1-5, the full variable domain is EPEVTQTPSHQVTQMGQEVILRCVPISNHLYFYWYRQILGQKVEFLVSFYNNEISEKSEIFDDQFSVERPDGSNFTLKIRSTKLEDSAMYFCASSLTGGNQPQHFGDGTRLSIL.

The J gene is TRBJ1-2, the V gene TRBV4-1; D not resolved. V dropped 7 bases and J dropped 8 bases, with 23 bases sitting between them. Germline values: CDR1 MGHRA, CDR2 YSYEKL. The CDR3 consists of 15 residues. The CDR3 here is CASTSSLTLMGGYTF. CDR3 DNA sequence: TGCGCCAGCACGTCCTCTTTGACCCTTATGGGCGGCTACACCTTC.

The chain joins TRBV19 to TRBJ1-5; TRBD1 matches 8 bases. V was pared by 6 bases and J by 1 base, with 11 bases of the junction left unmatched. This CDR3 is 17 amino acids long. Germline V lookup: CDR1 LNHDA, CDR2 SQIVND (reference sequence). DNA of the CDR3: TGTGCCAGTAGCCCAACCCAGGGGGCGTACAGCAATCAGCCCCAGCATTTT. Translated: CASSPTQGAYSNQPQHF.

This clone was recorded only once. This chain uses TRBV2 with TRBJ1-5; 7 bases are shared with TRBD1. Germline assignment: CDR1 SNHLY and CDR2 FYNNEI. V dropped 10 bases and J dropped 2; count of bases not matched to a gene: 5. The CDR3 sequence is 13 residues long. The CDR3 loop is CATGQAGNQPQHF. The CDR3 DNA sequence: TGTGCCACCGGACAGGCCGGCAATCAGCCCCAGCATTTT.

V and J are TRBV23-1 and TRBJ1-5; possible D gene TRBD1, 6 bases. TRBV23-1 is marked as an open reading frame, function uncertain. With 4 bases removed from V and 4 bases from J, the gap between germline ends came to 11 bases. This CDR3 has 14 residues. CDR3 bases: TGCGCCAGCAGTCCTTCAGGGGTGAATCAGCCCCAGCATTTT. Protein: CASSPSGVNQPQHF.

This clone has more than one count but fewer than ten. The genes are TRBV10-1 and TRBJ2-3; D perhaps matches TRBD1 (6 bases). The CDR3 sequence is 13 residues long. Germline CDR1 WNHNN, CDR2 SYGVQD (reference sequence). The V end lost 5 bases, the J end lost 5 bases, and 11 bases lay between the germline ends. CDR3 in DNA: TGCGCCAGCAGTACCGGACAGTTAGATACGCAGTATTTT. It encodes CASSTGQLDTQYF.

This chain uses TRBV5-1 with TRBJ1-1; D is unresolved. Germline assignment: CDR1 SGHRS and CDR2 YFSETQ. This CDR3 is 12 amino acids long. V lost 5 bases, J lost 3 bases, and 8 bases lay in between. CDR3 in DNA: TGCGCCAGCAGTACGGGGTACACTGAAGCTTTCTTT. Encoded protein: CASSTGYTEAFF.

The V gene is TRBV5-1, the J gene TRBJ1-5; 7 bases match TRBD1. Trimming cost V 4 bases and J 4 bases; bases outside gene matches: 8. Germline V CDR1 and CDR2: SGHRS, YFSETQ. The CDR3 length is 15 residues. CDR3 sequence: CASSPGTVPNQPQHF. In nucleotides, the CDR3 is TGCGCCAGCAGCCCAGGGACAGTTCCTAATCAGCCCCAGCATTTT.

The sample holds a few counts of this clone. This sequence joins TRBV6-5 and TRBJ2-7, with TRBD2 as a possible D gene (7 bases). Per germline, CDR1 MNHEY and CDR2 SVGAGI. The germline V and J ends were trimmed by 2 bases and 4 bases, with 12 bases remaining between them. CDR3 length: 14 residues. CDR3: CASSYRGGEYEQYF. As DNA, the CDR3 is TGTGCCAGCAGTTACAGGGGGGGCGAATACGAGCAGTACTTC.

The chain is built from TRBV4-1 and TRBJ1-1; no reliable D call. The V gene's germline CDR1 is MGHRA and CDR2 YSYEKL. Trimming took 4 bases from V and 7 from J, leaving 10 bases between them. This CDR3 contains 12 residues. CDR3 in DNA: TGCGCCAGCAGCCCACGCCGGGGTGAAGCTTTCTTT. It translates to CASSPRRGEAFF.

This sequence joins TRBV25-1 and TRBJ2-3; 12 bases align to TRBD1. Germline-derived CDR1 and CDR2 are MGHDK and SYGVNS. This CDR3 has 16 residues. With V trimmed by 5 bases and J by 4 bases, 7 bases remained unmatched. The CDR3 DNA is TGTGCCAGCAGTCCAGGGACAGGGGGCTTCGCAGATACGCAGTATTTT. As protein: CASSPGTGGFADTQYF.